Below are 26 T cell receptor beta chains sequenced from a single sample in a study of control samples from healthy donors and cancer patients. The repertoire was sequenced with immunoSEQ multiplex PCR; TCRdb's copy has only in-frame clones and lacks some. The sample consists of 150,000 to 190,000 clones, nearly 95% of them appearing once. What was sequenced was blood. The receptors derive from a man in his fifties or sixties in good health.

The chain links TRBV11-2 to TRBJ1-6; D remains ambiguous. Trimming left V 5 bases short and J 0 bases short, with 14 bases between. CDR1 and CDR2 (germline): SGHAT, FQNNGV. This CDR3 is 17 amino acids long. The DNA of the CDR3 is TGTGCCAGCAGCCCAGGCGGCCTGAGCTCCTATAATTCACCCCTCCACTTT. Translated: CASSPGGLSSYNSPLHF.

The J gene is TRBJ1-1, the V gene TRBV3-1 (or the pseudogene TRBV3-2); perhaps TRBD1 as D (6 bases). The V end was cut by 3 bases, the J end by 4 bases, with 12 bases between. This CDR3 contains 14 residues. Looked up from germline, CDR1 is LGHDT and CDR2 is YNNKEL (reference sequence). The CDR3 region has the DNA TGTGCCAGCAGCCACAGGAGGGGGATCACTGAAGCTTTCTTT. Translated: CASSHRRGITEAFF.

In nucleotides, the CDR3 is TGTGCCAGCTCACTCATGGTCGTTGGCAGGCCTGACAACACCGGGGAGCTGTTTTTT. This sequence encodes CASSLMVVGRPDNTGELFF. The chain has TRBV18 and TRBJ2-2; D is undetermined. Germline CDR1 is KGHSH and CDR2 is LQKENI. Trimming pared 4 bases from V and 2 bases from J, leaving 23 bases between. This CDR3 contains 19 residues.

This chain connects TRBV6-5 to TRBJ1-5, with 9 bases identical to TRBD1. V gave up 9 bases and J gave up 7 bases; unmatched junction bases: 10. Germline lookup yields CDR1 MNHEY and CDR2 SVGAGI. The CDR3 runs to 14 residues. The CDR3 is CASQRDRDRQPQHF. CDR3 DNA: TGTGCCAGTCAAAGGGACAGGGACCGGCAGCCCCAGCATTTT.

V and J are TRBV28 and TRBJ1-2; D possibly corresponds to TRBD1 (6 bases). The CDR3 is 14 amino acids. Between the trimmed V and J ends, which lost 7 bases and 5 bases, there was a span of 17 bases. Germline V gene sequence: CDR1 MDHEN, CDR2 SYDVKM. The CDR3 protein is CASIDSGTSYGYTF. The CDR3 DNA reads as TGTGCCAGCATCGATTCCGGGACAAGTTATGGCTACACCTTC.

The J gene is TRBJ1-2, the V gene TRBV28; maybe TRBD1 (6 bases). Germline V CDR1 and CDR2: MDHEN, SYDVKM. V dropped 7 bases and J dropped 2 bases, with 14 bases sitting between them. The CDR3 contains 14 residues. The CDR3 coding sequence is TGTGCCAGCACCCTAGGGGGGGTCAACTATGGCTACACCTTC. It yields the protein CASTLGGVNYGYTF.

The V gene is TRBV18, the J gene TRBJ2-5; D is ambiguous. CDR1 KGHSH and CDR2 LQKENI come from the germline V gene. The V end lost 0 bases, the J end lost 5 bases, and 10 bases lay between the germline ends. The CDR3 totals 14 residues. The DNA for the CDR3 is TGTGCCAGCTCACCACCCGTTCTAGGGGAGACCCAGTACTTC. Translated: CASSPPVLGETQYF. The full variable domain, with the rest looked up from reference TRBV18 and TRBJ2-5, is NAGVMQNPRHLVRRRGQEARLRCSPMKGHSHVYWYRQLPEEGLKFMVYLQKENIIDESGMPKERFSAEFPKEGPSILRIQQVVRGDSAAYFCASSPPVLGETQYFGPGTRLLVL.

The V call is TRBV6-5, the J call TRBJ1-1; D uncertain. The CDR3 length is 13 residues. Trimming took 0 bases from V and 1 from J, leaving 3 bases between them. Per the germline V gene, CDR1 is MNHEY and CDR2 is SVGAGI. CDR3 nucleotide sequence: TGTGCCAGCAGTTACTCAAGGAACACTGAAGCTTTCTTT. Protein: CASSYSRNTEAFF.

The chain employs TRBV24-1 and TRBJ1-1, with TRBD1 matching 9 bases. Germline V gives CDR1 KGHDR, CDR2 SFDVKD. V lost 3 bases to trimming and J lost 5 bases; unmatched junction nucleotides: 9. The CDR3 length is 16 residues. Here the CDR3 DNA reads TGTGCCACCAGTGATCAAACCGGGACAGGGAGAACTGAAGCTTTCTTT. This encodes CATSDQTGTGRTEAFF.

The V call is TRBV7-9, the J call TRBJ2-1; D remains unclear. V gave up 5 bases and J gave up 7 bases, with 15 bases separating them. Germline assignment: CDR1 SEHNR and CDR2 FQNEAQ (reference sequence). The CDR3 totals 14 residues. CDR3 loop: CASSGRRTENEQFF. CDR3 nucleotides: TGTGCCAGCAGCGGGCGCCGGACGGAGAATGAGCAGTTCTTC.

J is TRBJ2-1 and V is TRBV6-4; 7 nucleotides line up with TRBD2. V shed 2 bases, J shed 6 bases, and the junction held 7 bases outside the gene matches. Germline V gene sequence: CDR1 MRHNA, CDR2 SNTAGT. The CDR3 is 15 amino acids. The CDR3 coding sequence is TGTGCCAGCAGTGACCCATCGGGAGGAGGCAATGAGCAGTTCTTC. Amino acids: CASSDPSGGGNEQFF.

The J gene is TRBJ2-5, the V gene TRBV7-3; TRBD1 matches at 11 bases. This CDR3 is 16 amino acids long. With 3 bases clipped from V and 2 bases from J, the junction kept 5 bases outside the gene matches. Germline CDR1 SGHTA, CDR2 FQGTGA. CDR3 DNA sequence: TGTGCCAGCAGCTTCAGCGGGACAGGGGGACAAGAGACCCAGTACTTC. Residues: CASSFSGTGGQETQYF.

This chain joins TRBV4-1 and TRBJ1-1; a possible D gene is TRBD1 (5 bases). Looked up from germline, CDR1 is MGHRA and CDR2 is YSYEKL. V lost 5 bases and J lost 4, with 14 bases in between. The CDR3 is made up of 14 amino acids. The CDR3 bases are TGCGCCAGCAGCGCCGGGACCGCCACCACTGAAGCTTTCTTT. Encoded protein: CASSAGTATTEAFF.

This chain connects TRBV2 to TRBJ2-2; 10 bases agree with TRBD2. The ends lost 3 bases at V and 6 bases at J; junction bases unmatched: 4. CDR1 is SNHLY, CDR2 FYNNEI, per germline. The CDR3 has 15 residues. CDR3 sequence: CASSEWLAGAGELFF. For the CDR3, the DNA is TGTGCCAGCAGTGAGTGGCTAGCGGGGGCCGGGGAGCTGTTTTTT.

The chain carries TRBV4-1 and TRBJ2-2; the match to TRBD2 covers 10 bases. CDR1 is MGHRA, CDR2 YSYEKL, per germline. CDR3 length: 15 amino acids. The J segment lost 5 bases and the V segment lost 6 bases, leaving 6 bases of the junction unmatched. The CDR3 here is CASSPGTSVTGELFF. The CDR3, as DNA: TGCGCCAGCAGTCCAGGGACTAGCGTAACCGGGGAGCTGTTTTTT.

The CDR3 sequence: CASTGLAGGMRYEQYF. The DNA of the CDR3 is TGTGCCAGCACTGGACTAGCGGGGGGGATGAGATACGAGCAGTACTTC. The chain is built from TRBV27 and TRBJ2-7, with 15 bases identical to TRBD2. The CDR3 has 16 residues. J gave up 4 bases and V 7 bases, and 8 bases lay outside the gene matches. CDR1 MNHEY and CDR2 SMNVEV come from the germline V gene (reference sequence).

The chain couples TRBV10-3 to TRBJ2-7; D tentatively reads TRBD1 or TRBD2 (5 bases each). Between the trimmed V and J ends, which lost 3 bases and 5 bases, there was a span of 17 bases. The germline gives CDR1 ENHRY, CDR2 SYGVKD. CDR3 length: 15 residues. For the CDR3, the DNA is TGTGCCATCAGTGACCGGGACGCTGCCCGAAACGAGCAGTACTTC. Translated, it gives CAISDRDAARNEQYF.

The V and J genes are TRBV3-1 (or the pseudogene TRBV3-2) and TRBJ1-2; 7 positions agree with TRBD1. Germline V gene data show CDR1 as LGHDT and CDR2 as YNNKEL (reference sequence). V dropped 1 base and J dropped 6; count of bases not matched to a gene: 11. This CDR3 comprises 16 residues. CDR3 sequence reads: CASSQVGLTGKHGYTF. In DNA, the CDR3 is TGTGCCAGCAGCCAAGTGGGTCTGACAGGGAAACATGGCTACACCTTC.

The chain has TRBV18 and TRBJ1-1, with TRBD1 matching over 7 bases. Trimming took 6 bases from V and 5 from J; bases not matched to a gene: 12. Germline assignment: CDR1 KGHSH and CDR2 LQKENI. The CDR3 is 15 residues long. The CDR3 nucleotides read TGTGCCAGCTCGGAATTAGGGGGCGGAGGGACTGAAGCTTTCTTT. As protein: CASSELGGGGTEAFF.

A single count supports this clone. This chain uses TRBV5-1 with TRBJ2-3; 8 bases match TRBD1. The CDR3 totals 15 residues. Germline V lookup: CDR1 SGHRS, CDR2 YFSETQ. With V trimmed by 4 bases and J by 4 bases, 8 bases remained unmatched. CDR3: CASSNGQGFADTQYF. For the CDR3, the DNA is TGCGCCAGCAGCAACGGACAGGGTTTCGCAGATACGCAGTATTTT. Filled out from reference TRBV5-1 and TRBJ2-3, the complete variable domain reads KAGVTQTPRYLIKTRGQQVTLSCSPISGHRSVSWYQQTPGQGLQFLFEYFSETQRNKGNFPGRFSGRQFSNSRSEMNVSTLELGDSALYLCASSNGQGFADTQYFGPGTRLTVL.

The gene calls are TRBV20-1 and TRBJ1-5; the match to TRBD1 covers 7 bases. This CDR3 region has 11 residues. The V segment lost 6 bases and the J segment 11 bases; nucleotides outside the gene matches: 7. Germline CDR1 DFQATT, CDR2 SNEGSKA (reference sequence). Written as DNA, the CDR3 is TGCAGTGCCCAAGACAGGGAAGCCCAGCATTTT. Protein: CSAQDREAQHF.

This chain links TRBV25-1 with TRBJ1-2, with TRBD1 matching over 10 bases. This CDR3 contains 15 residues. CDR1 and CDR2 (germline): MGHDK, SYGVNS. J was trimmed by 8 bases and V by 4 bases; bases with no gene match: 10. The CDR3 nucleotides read TGTGCCAGCAGTGCCCGGGACAGGGGATTCCGCGGCTACACCTTC. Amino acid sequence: CASSARDRGFRGYTF.

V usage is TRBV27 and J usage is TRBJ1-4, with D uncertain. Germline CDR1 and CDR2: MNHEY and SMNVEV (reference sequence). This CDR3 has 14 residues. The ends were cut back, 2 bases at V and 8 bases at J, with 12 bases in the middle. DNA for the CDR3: TGTGCCAGCAGTTTACGGGGAATACGGGAAAAACTGTTTTTT. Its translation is CASSLRGIREKLFF.

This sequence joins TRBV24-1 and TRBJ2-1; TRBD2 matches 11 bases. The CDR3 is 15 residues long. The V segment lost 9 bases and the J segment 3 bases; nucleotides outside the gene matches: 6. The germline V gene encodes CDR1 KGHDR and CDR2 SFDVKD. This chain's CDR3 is CATARTSGSYNEQFF. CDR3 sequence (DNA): TGTGCCACCGCGAGAACTAGCGGGAGCTACAATGAGCAGTTCTTC.

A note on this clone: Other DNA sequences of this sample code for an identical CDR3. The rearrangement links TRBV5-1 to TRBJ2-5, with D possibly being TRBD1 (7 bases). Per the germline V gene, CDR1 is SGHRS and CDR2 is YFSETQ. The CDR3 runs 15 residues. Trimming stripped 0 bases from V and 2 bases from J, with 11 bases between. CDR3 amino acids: CASSLGPGGQETQYF. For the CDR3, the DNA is TGCGCCAGCAGCTTGGGGCCAGGGGGGCAAGAGACCCAGTACTTC.

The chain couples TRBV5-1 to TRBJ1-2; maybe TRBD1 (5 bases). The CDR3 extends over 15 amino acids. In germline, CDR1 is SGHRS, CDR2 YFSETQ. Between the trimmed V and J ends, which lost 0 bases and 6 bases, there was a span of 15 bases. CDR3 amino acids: CASSLAYSGMDGYTF. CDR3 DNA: TGCGCCAGCAGCTTGGCCTACTCAGGGATGGATGGCTACACCTTC.